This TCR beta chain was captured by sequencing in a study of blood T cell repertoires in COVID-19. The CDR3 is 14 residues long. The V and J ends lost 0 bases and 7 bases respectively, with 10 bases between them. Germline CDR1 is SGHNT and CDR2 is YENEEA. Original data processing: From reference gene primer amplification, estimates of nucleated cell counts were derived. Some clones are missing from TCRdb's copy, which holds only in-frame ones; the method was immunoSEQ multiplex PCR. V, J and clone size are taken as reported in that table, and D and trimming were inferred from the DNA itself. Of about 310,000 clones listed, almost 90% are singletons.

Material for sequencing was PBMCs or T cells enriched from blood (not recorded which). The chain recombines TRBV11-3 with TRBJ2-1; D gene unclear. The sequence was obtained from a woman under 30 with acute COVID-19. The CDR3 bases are TGTGCCAGCAGCTTAGACATGTCGGGTAATGAGCAGTTCTTC. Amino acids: CASSLDMSGNEQFF.